The text below deals with one T cell receptor beta chain. The sample comes from a study of blood T cell repertoires in COVID-19. Study-level information: PBMCs, B-cell-depleted T cells, or T cells were the source of the cDNA or gDNA that made up the material.

Per the original data handling: The assay estimated nucleated cells by amplifying reference gene primers. The assay was immunoSEQ multiplex PCR, and TCRdb's table has in-frame clones only and misses some. V, J and clone size are taken as reported in that table, and D and trimming were inferred from the DNA itself. This repertoire shows 200,000 or so clones, around 90% found once; its top ten account for 1.5% to 2%. The CDR3 extends over 19 amino acids. This clonotype was sampled from a man in his 70s with acute or convalescent COVID-19. The chain uses TRBV21-1 and TRBJ2-7; the D call in the table, TRBD1, was not verified against the DNA. TRBV21-1 is a known pseudogene. Material for sequencing was peripheral blood. The chain's CDR3 is CASSKERTVFLKGIYEQYF. DNA for the CDR3: TGTGCCAGCAGCAAAGAAAGGACAGTTTTCCTAAAGGGGATCTACGAGCAGTACTTC.